A single sample gave rise to the 28 T cell receptor beta chains below, sequenced in a study of cytomegalovirus exposure and HLA in healthy donors. Vbeta (60) and Jbeta (13) primers were used in the PCR. Clones were sequenced by immunoSEQ multiplex PCR, and TCRdb holds only the in-frame ones, with some missing. The sample has roughly 120,000 clones; roughly 80% are singletons. The sample taken for sequencing was PBMCs. The source of these receptors is a woman aged 18-30 years in good health and CMV-seronegative.

The chain is built from TRBV19 and TRBJ2-7; a weak D match, TRBD2 (6 bases). The CDR3 is 14 residues long. From germline, CDR1 is LNHDA and CDR2 SQIVND (reference sequence). Trimming pared 10 bases from V and 2 bases from J, leaving 18 bases between. The CDR3 DNA follows: TGTGCCAATATAGCCCTCGCGGGACCCTACGAGCAGTACTTC. Its translation: CANIALAGPYEQYF. Together with reference TRBV19 and TRBJ2-7, the CDR3 gives the full variable domain: DGGITQSPKYLFRKEGQNVTLSCEQNLNHDAMYWYRQDPGQGLRLIYYSQIVNDFQKGDIAEGYSVSREKKESFPLTVTSAQKNPTAFYLCANIALAGPYEQYFGPGTRLTVT.

The chain is built from TRBV7-9 and TRBJ2-2; D not resolved. From germline, CDR1 is SEHNR and CDR2 FQNEAQ (reference sequence). The CDR3 spans 13 residues. V lost 3 bases and J lost 6, with 8 bases in between. CDR3 region: CASSFSAAGELFF. The CDR3, as DNA: TGTGCCAGCAGCTTTTCCGCAGCCGGGGAGCTGTTTTTT.

This chain links TRBV18 with TRBJ2-4, with TRBD2 as a possible D gene (5 bases). The CDR3 totals 19 residues. Germline V gene data show CDR1 as KGHSH and CDR2 as LQKENI. V was shortened by 0 bases and J by 0 bases, with 18 bases between the two germline ends. The CDR3 region has the DNA TGTGCCAGCTCACCACCGAAATACGGGATCCAATTAGCCAAAAACATTCAGTACTTC. Protein sequence: CASSPPKYGIQLAKNIQYF.

V and J are TRBV7-9 and TRBJ2-7; D is possibly TRBD2 (6 bases). The length of the CDR3 is 19 residues. Trimming took 8 bases from V and 4 from J, leaving 33 bases between them. Germline V lookup: CDR1 SEHNR, CDR2 FQNEAQ (reference sequence). In DNA, the CDR3 is TGTGCCAGCCGTGGGGAGGCAGGGACGCGATCTAGTAGCACATACGAGCAGTACTTC. It encodes CASRGEAGTRSSSTYEQYF.

This clone came up a few times. The V gene is TRBV29-1, the J gene TRBJ1-2, with a possible D match to TRBD1 (5 bases). V dropped 4 bases and J dropped 2 bases, with 14 bases sitting between them. Looked up from germline, CDR1 is SQVTM and CDR2 is ANQGSEA. The CDR3 consists of 14 residues. The DNA for the CDR3 is TGCAGCGTTGCTTGGGGGGGTCCCAACTATGGCTACACCTTC. Its translation is CSVAWGGPNYGYTF.

This chain connects TRBV7-8 to TRBJ1-1; 10 positions match TRBD1. The trim removed 2 bases at V and 5 bases at J, leaving 2 bases unmatched. The CDR3 extends over 14 amino acids. CDR1 and CDR2 from the germline V gene are SGHVS and FQNEAQ. In nucleotides, the CDR3 is TGTGCCAGCAGCTTAACGGGACAGGGGACTGAAGCTTTCTTT. Protein sequence: CASSLTGQGTEAFF.

V gene TRBV9 combines with J gene TRBJ1-2; TRBD1 might be the D (6 bases). Germline V CDR1 and CDR2: SGDLS, YYNGEE. V dropped 0 bases and J dropped 7 bases, with 16 bases sitting between them. The CDR3 contains 15 residues. CDR3 sequence: CASSVGGGEAIGYTF. The CDR3 region has the DNA TGTGCCAGCAGCGTAGGGGGGGGCGAAGCGATTGGCTACACCTTC.

With respect to this clone: One end of the junction is discordant with germline, which a read error may explain. The CDR3 bases are TGTGCCAGCACTGAACTCACCGGCTATGGCTACACCTTC. This sequence encodes CASTELTGYGYTF. The gene calls are TRBV6-1 and TRBJ1-2; D is ambiguous. The CDR3 has 13 residues. The germline CDR1 and CDR2 sequences are MNHNS and SASEGT.

The V call is TRBV6-6, the J call TRBJ1-1; maybe TRBD1 (5 bases). The V gene's germline CDR1 is MNHNY and CDR2 SVGAGI (reference sequence). The CDR3 has 13 residues. V was cut by 0 bases and J by 12 bases, with 14 bases left in between. CDR3 protein: CASSYSQGSATFF. The CDR3 region has the DNA TGTGCCAGCAGTTACTCCCAGGGCTCAGCAACTTTCTTT.

This clone was picked up one time. This chain uses TRBV7-3 with TRBJ2-6, with TRBD1 matching 10 bases. The V segment lost 5 bases and the J segment 0 bases; nucleotides outside the gene matches: 7. The germline V gene encodes CDR1 SGHTA and CDR2 FQGTGA. The CDR3 runs 18 residues. The CDR3 region has the DNA TGTGCCAGCAGCCCCCGGACAGGGGGGAGCTCTGGGGCCAACGTCCTGACTTTC. Translation: CASSPRTGGSSGANVLTF.

This chain joins TRBV6-5 and TRBJ1-1; D is ambiguous. With 2 bases removed from V and 1 base from J, the gap between germline ends came to 14 bases. In germline, CDR1 is MNHEY, CDR2 SVGAGI. CDR3 length: 16 residues. The CDR3 DNA follows: TGTGCCAGCAGTTACCCTAGCCCGAACTCGAACACTGAAGCTTTCTTT. This codes for CASSYPSPNSNTEAFF.

V usage is TRBV30 and J usage is TRBJ1-2; no definite D call. Germline V gene sequence: CDR1 GTSNPN, CDR2 SVGIG (reference sequence). The CDR3 loop spans 15 amino acids. V dropped 0 bases and J dropped 1 base, with 12 bases sitting between them. The CDR3 region has the DNA TGTGCCTGGAGTGTACTATCCATGGGTAACTATGGCTACACCTTC. It yields the protein CAWSVLSMGNYGYTF.

V and J are TRBV6-1 and TRBJ2-5, with 9 bases that match TRBD1. The better agreement between TRBJ2-7 and the DNA end casts doubt on the J call. CDR1 and CDR2 from the germline V gene are MNHNS and SASEGT. This CDR3 region has 15 residues. The CDR3 reads CAGSGTGFSSYEQYF. The CDR3 coding sequence is TGTGCCGGGTCCGGGACAGGGTTCAGCTCCTACGAGCAGTACTTC.

The genes are TRBV7-2 and TRBJ1-1, with 9 bases matching TRBD1. The germline V gene encodes CDR1 SGHTA and CDR2 FQGNSA. The length of the CDR3 is 18 residues. The ends lost 5 bases at V and 5 bases at J; junction bases unmatched: 18. CDR3 amino acids: CASSPRPGTGYFLTEAFF. The CDR3 DNA sequence: TGTGCCAGCAGCCCGCGTCCCGGGACAGGGTACTTTTTAACTGAAGCTTTCTTT.

The chain recombines TRBV5-5 with TRBJ1-1, with a weak D call TRBD1 (6 bases). Germline lookup yields CDR1 SGHKS and CDR2 YYEKEE (reference sequence). There are 15 residues in the CDR3. Trimming removed 4 bases from V and 5 bases from J, with 18 bases in between. Written as DNA, the CDR3 is TGTGCCAGCAGCGCACTGGGGGGGCGCGGAACTGAAGCTTTCTTT. This codes for CASSALGGRGTEAFF.

The rearrangement links TRBV12-5 to TRBJ1-6, with D perhaps matching TRBD1 (5 bases). Trimming cost V 1 base and J 10 bases, with 14 bases left between them. The length of the CDR3 is 15 residues. Per the germline V gene, CDR1 is LGHNT and CDR2 is FRNRAP. CDR3 residues: CASGLEDIKRSPLHF. CDR3 bases: TGTGCTAGTGGTTTGGAGGACATTAAGAGGTCACCCCTCCACTTT.

V is TRBV7-3 and J is TRBJ2-1, with 11 bases identical to TRBD2. The CDR3 runs 13 residues. Germline CDR1 reads SGHTA; CDR2 reads FQGTGA. V shed 5 bases, J shed 10 bases, and the junction held 4 bases outside the gene matches. The CDR3 region is CASSTSSGGEQFF. The CDR3 nucleotides are TGTGCCAGCAGCACCTCTAGCGGGGGGGAGCAGTTCTTC. Full variable domain (outside the CDR3, taken from reference TRBV7-3 and TRBJ2-1): GAGVSQTPSNKVTEKGKYVELRCDPISGHTALYWYRQSLGQGPEFLIYFQGTGAADDSGLPNDRFFAVRPEGSVSTLKIQRTERGDSAVYLCASSTSSGGEQFFGPGTRLTVL.

The chain links TRBV4-3 to TRBJ1-1; a possible D gene is TRBD1 (6 bases). CDR1 LGHNA and CDR2 YSLEER come from the germline V gene. V dropped 1 base and J dropped 3 bases, with 6 bases sitting between them. The CDR3 has 13 residues. The CDR3 reads CASSQAGDTEAFF. The CDR3 region has the DNA TGCGCCAGCAGCCAAGCAGGGGACACTGAAGCTTTCTTT.

CDR3 sequence: CASSRPSGSYNEQFF. The CDR3 nucleotides are TGTGCCAGCAGTAGACCAAGCGGCTCCTACAATGAGCAGTTCTTC. The chain links TRBV25-1 to TRBJ2-1; possibly TRBD2 for D (5 bases). In germline, CDR1 is MGHDK, CDR2 SYGVNS. Between the trimmed V and J ends, which lost 5 bases and 0 bases, there was a span of 11 bases. This CDR3 spans 15 amino acids.

V is TRBV12-5 and J is TRBJ1-3, with unresolved D. CDR1 and CDR2 (germline): LGHNT, FRNRAP. The CDR3 contains 15 residues. Trimming left V 5 bases short and J 3 bases short, with 14 bases between. CDR3 in DNA: TGTGCTAGTGGTGGCGGCTACCCTTATGGAAACACCATATATTTT. It specifies CASGGGYPYGNTIYF.

The rearrangement links TRBV2 to TRBJ2-2; D gene uncertain. V gave up 10 bases and J gave up 0 bases, with 15 bases separating them. Germline CDR1 reads SNHLY; CDR2 reads FYNNEI. The CDR3 runs 15 residues. CDR3 DNA sequence: TGTGCCATCCTGCTGGCCGACACGAACACCGGGGAGCTGTTTTTT. It encodes CAILLADTNTGELFF.

The genes are TRBV5-1 and TRBJ1-1; tentatively, D is TRBD1 (5 bases). Deletions cut 0 bases from V and 4 bases from J, with 19 bases between. CDR1 and CDR2 (germline): SGHRS, YFSETQ. This CDR3 region has 17 residues. The CDR3 DNA is TGCGCCAGCAGCTTGGGAGGGACTGGTGGGGAGAGCACTGAAGCTTTCTTT. It codes for CASSLGGTGGESTEAFF. The entire variable domain, with the rest obtained from reference TRBV5-1 and TRBJ1-1, is as follows: KAGVTQTPRYLIKTRGQQVTLSCSPISGHRSVSWYQQTPGQGLQFLFEYFSETQRNKGNFPGRFSGRQFSNSRSEMNVSTLELGDSALYLCASSLGGTGGESTEAFFGQGTRLTVV.

V is TRBV10-3 and J is TRBJ2-5; TRBD2 matches at 7 bases. The J call may be wrong; the DNA end is better matched by TRBJ2-7. CDR1 ENHRY and CDR2 SYGVKD come from the germline V gene. The CDR3 is made up of 14 amino acids. The chain's CDR3 is CAISEGGSRYEQYF. DNA of the CDR3: TGTGCCATCAGTGAAGGCGGGAGTCGGTACGAGCAGTACTTC.

CDR3 sequence: CASSPGTGGFNEQFF. The CDR3 DNA reads TGTGCCAGCAGTCCCGGGACAGGCGGATTCAATGAGCAGTTCTTC. The chain uses TRBV27 and TRBJ2-1; TRBD1 aligns across 8 bases. This CDR3 region has 15 residues. Trimming removed 5 bases from V and 6 bases from J; junction bases left unmatched: 9. The germline CDR1 and CDR2 sequences are MNHEY and SMNVEV (reference sequence).

The chain carries TRBV7-3 and TRBJ2-5; D possibly corresponds to TRBD2 (5 bases). Trimming stripped 5 bases from V and 3 bases from J, with 10 bases between. The CDR3 extends over 13 amino acids. Looked up from germline, CDR1 is SGHTA and CDR2 is FQGTGA. CDR3 protein: CASSRDYKETQYF. CDR3 nucleotides: TGTGCCAGCAGCCGAGACTACAAAGAGACCCAGTACTTC.

The rearrangement uses TRBV18 and TRBJ1-2, with TRBD1 matching over 8 bases. CDR1 is KGHSH, CDR2 LQKENI, per germline. This CDR3 region has 15 residues. V was pared by 6 bases and J by 3 bases, with 9 bases of the junction left unmatched. The CDR3 DNA sequence: TGTGCCAGCTCCCCTACACAGGGGGGGTACTATGGCTACACCTTC. Translation gives CASSPTQGGYYGYTF.

The chain uses TRBV5-6 and TRBJ1-3; tentative D call: TRBD1 (6 bases). Germline lookup yields CDR1 SGHDT and CDR2 YYEEEE. V was trimmed by 7 bases and J by 0 bases, leaving 11 bases between them. The CDR3 contains 14 residues. The chain's CDR3 is CASHRTVSGNTIYF. CDR3 DNA: TGTGCCAGCCACCGGACAGTCTCTGGAAACACCATATATTTT.

V is TRBV5-5 and J is TRBJ1-1, with D hard to call. The CDR3 spans 14 residues. Trimming removed 2 bases at V and 1 base at J, with 9 bases between. Per the germline V gene, CDR1 is SGHKS and CDR2 is YYEKEE (reference sequence). Written as DNA, the CDR3 is TGTGCCAGCAGCTTTCGGGAGGGGAACACTGAAGCTTTCTTT. It specifies CASSFREGNTEAFF.